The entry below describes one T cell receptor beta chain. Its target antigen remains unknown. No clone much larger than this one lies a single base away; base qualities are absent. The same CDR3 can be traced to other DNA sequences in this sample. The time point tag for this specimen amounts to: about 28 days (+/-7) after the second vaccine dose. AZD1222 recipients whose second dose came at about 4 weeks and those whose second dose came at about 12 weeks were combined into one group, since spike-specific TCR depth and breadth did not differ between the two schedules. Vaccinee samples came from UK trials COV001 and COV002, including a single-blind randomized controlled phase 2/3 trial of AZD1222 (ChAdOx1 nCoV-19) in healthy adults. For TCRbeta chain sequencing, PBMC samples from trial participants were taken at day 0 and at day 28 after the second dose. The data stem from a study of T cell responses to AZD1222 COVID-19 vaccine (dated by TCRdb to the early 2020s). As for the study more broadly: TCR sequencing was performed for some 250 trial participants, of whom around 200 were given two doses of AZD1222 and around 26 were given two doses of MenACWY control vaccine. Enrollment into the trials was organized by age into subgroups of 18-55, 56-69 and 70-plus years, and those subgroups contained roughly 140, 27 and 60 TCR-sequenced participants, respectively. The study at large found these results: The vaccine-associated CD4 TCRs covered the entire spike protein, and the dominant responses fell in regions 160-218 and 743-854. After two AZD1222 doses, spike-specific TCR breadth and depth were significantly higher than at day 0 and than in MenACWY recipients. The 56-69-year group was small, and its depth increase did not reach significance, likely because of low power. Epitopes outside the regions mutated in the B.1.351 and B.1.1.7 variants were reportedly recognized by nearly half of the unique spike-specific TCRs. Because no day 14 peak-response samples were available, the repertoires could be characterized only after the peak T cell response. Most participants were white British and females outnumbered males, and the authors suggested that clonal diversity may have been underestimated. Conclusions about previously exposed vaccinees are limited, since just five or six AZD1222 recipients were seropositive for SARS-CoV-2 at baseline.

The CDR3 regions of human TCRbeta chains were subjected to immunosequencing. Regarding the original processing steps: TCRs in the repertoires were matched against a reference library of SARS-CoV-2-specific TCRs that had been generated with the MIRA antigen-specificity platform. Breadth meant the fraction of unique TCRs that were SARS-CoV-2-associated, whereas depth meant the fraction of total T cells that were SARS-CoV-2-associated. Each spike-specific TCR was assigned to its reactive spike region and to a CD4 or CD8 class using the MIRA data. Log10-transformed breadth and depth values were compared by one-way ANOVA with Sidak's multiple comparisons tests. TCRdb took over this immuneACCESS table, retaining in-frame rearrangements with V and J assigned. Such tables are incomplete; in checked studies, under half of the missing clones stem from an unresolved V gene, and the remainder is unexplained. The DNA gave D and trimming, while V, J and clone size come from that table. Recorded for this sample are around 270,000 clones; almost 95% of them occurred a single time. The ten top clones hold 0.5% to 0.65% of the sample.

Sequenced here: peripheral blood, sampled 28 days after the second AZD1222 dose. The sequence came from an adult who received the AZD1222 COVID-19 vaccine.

The CDR3 region has the sequence CASSPGTGDSPLHF. The nucleotide sequence reads TGTGCCAGCTCACCAGGGACAGGGGACTCACCCCTCCACTTT. Recombination joined TRBV18 with TRBJ1-6, and 10 junctional nucleotides match TRBD1. V ends up 2 bases short and J 10 bases short, with an unmatched junction base count of 2. The germline V gene provides CDR1 KGHSH and CDR2 LQKENI. From its cysteine to its phenylalanine, the CDR3 spans 14 amino acids. The DNA shown is the 42-base CDR3, in frame from base 1.